These 10 T cell receptor beta chains originate from one sample sequenced in a study of blood T cell repertoires in COVID-19. Sequencing was performed with immunoSEQ multiplex PCR; in TCRdb, only in-frame clones are kept and a portion is missing. The data contain about 250,000 clones, about 82% of them singletons. Sequencing was carried out using peripheral blood. Receptor source: a woman older than 75 with COVID-19, enrolled during active disease.

This clone was seen only once. The V call is TRBV18, the J call TRBJ2-5, with D perhaps matching TRBD2 (5 bases). Trimming took off 6 bases at V and 1 base at J, with 9 bases between the two ends. This CDR3 contains 13 residues. CDR1 KGHSH and CDR2 LQKENI come from the germline V gene. CDR3 sequence: CASSRGSQETQYF. The CDR3 DNA reads TGTGCCAGCTCCCGGGGTTCCCAAGAGACCCAGTACTTC.

This clone appeared a few times. V is TRBV6-1 and J is TRBJ2-6; tentatively, D is TRBD1 (6 bases). CDR1 is MNHNS, CDR2 SASEGT, per germline. V was clipped by 7 bases and J by 1 base, with 11 bases between them. This CDR3 contains 15 residues. This CDR3 is CASIDRSSGANVLTF. The CDR3 bases are TGTGCCAGCATCGACAGGTCATCTGGGGCCAACGTCCTGACTTTC.

This clone was observed once. V is TRBV3-1 (or the pseudogene TRBV3-2) and J is TRBJ2-2, with 7 bases that match TRBD2. The CDR3 loop spans 17 amino acids. Looked up from germline, CDR1 is LGHDT and CDR2 is YNNKEL (reference sequence). Trimming took 0 bases from V and 0 from J; bases not matched to a gene: 4. CDR3 region: CASSQDLGGANTGELFF. CDR3 bases: TGTGCCAGCAGCCAAGACCTGGGGGGGGCGAACACCGGGGAGCTGTTTTTT.

The chain carries TRBV7-2 and TRBJ1-6; D is uncertain. Germline V lookup: CDR1 SGHTA, CDR2 FQGNSA. V dropped 5 bases and J dropped 0 bases, with 11 bases sitting between them. This CDR3 is 16 amino acids long. CDR3 nucleotide sequence: TGTGCCAGCAGCCTATTGACTAGCTCCTATAATTCACCCCTCCACTTT. Amino acid sequence: CASSLLTSSYNSPLHF.

This chain uses TRBV18 with TRBJ1-1; a weak D match, TRBD1 (5 bases). The germline V gene encodes CDR1 KGHSH and CDR2 LQKENI. Trimming stripped 3 bases from V and 11 bases from J, with 16 bases between. The CDR3 runs to 13 residues. For the CDR3, the DNA is TGTGCCAGCTCACCTCTCGAAGGAGGGGAGGCTTTCTTT. As protein: CASSPLEGGEAFF.

CDR3 coding DNA: TGTGCCAGCAGTTACTCAGGGGGTTCGAGAGAGACCCAGTACTTC. Protein sequence: CASSYSGGSRETQYF. This rearrangement joins TRBV6-5 to TRBJ2-5, with D perhaps TRBD1 (6 bases). Trimming cost V 0 bases and J 4 bases, with 12 bases left between them. The germline V gene has CDR1 MNHEY and CDR2 SVGAGI. This CDR3 region has 15 residues.

The chain recombines TRBV6-5 with TRBJ1-4, with 9 bases lining up with TRBD1. Germline assignment: CDR1 MNHEY and CDR2 SVGAGI. The CDR3 length is 14 residues. The trim removed 4 bases at V and 7 bases at J, leaving 4 bases unmatched. CDR3 in DNA: TGTGCCAGCAGTTTTGACAGGGGGGGTGAAAAACTGTTTTTT. It is translated as CASSFDRGGEKLFF.

The chain joins TRBV12-3 or TRBV12-4 to TRBJ2-5; maybe TRBD2 (6 bases). The ends were cut back, 5 bases at V and 2 bases at J, with 9 bases in the middle. This CDR3 region has 13 residues. CDR3 sequence reads: CASSMRGQETQYF. For the CDR3, the DNA is TGTGCCAGCAGTATGCGGGGACAAGAGACCCAGTACTTC.

This clone was seen a single time. V usage is TRBV2 and J usage is TRBJ1-6; 10 bases agree with TRBD1. CDR3 length: 14 amino acids. After removal of 6 bases from V and 6 bases from J, the junction contained 2 bases not matched to a gene. In germline, CDR1 is SNHLY, CDR2 FYNNEI. CDR3 in amino acids: CASRDRGLNSPLHF. The CDR3 nucleotides are TGTGCCAGCAGAGACAGGGGGCTTAATTCACCCCTCCACTTT.

The chain couples TRBV30 to TRBJ2-1; D may be TRBD2 (7 bases). V lost 0 bases, J lost 4 bases, and 13 bases lay in between. Germline assignment: CDR1 GTSNPN and CDR2 SVGIG (reference sequence). The CDR3 loop spans 15 amino acids. CDR3 DNA: TGTGCCTGGAGTGTACTGGGGGGGCCATACAATGAGCAGTTCTTC. This codes for CAWSVLGGPYNEQFF.